The 8 T cell receptor beta chains listed next were all sequenced from one sample in a study of T cell responses to AZD1222 COVID-19 vaccine. TCRdb's copy holds only in-frame clones and misses some; the assay was immunoSEQ multiplex PCR. The data show 110,000 to 150,000 clones, less than 95% seen once. Source: peripheral blood, taken on day 0 of AZD1222 vaccination. Receptors were obtained from an adult in good health.

V is TRBV11-2 and J is TRBJ2-2, with TRBD1 matching 7 bases. Germline lookup yields CDR1 SGHAT and CDR2 FQNNGV. The CDR3 has 15 amino acids. J lost 7 bases, V lost 7 bases, and 12 bases had no gene match. The DNA of the CDR3 is TGTGCCAGCACTTTAGGGGGCCCCCGGAGCGGGGAGCTGTTTTTT. This sequence encodes CASTLGGPRSGELFF.

This chain joins TRBV7-2 and TRBJ1-1, with a possible D match to TRBD1 (5 bases). V gave up 5 bases and J gave up 1 base, with 8 bases separating them. Per the germline V gene, CDR1 is SGHTA and CDR2 is FQGNSA. This CDR3 region has 13 residues. Here the CDR3 DNA reads TGTGCCAGCAGCCTAGACAGGAACACTGAAGCTTTCTTT. This gives the protein CASSLDRNTEAFF.

The CDR3: CASSPDGRGDTEAFF. CDR3 bases: TGTGCCAGCAGCCCGGACGGCAGAGGGGACACTGAAGCTTTCTTT. The V gene is TRBV7-9, the J gene TRBJ1-1; possible D gene TRBD1, 5 bases. Germline V lookup: CDR1 SEHNR, CDR2 FQNEAQ (reference sequence). The CDR3 totals 15 residues. V was clipped by 5 bases and J by 3 bases, with 16 bases between them.

In regard to this clone: Other DNA sequences within the sample encode an identical CDR3. This chain joins TRBV11-3 and TRBJ2-7; no firm D call. V was shortened by 5 bases and J by 4 bases, with 6 bases between the two germline ends. Germline-derived CDR1 and CDR2 are SGHNT and YENEEA. This CDR3 region has 11 residues. CDR3 protein: CASSLLYEQYF. CDR3 bases: TGTGCCAGCAGCCTCCTATACGAGCAGTACTTC.

J is TRBJ1-2 and V is TRBV7-3; D unclear. CDR3 length: 15 residues. The ends were cut back, 5 bases at V and 2 bases at J, with 15 bases in the middle. CDR1 and CDR2 from the germline V gene are SGHTA and FQGTGA. The CDR3 DNA reads as TGTGCCAGCAGCCTCCCGGGCAGCGGGAACTATGGCTACACCTTC. Translation gives CASSLPGSGNYGYTF. The variable domain in full, completed from reference TRBV7-3 and TRBJ1-2, reads GAGVSQTPSNKVTEKGKYVELRCDPISGHTALYWYRQSLGQGPEFLIYFQGTGAADDSGLPNDRFFAVRPEGSVSTLKIQRTERGDSAVYLCASSLPGSGNYGYTFGSGTRLTVV.

CDR3 DNA sequence: TGTGCCTCCGAAAGGGACAGGGGGGAAAAACTGTTTTTT. Protein: CASERDRGEKLFF. This chain joins TRBV30 and TRBJ1-4; TRBD1 aligns across 11 bases. The CDR3 is made up of 13 amino acids. Trimming removed 7 bases from V and 8 bases from J; junction bases left unmatched: 6. CDR1 and CDR2 from the germline V gene are GTSNPN and SVGIG (reference sequence).

V and J are TRBV5-1 and TRBJ2-3; D gene unclear. The V gene's germline CDR1 is SGHRS and CDR2 YFSETQ. The CDR3 runs to 14 residues. The V end lost 1 base, the J end lost 5 bases, and 11 bases lay between the germline ends. The CDR3 spells CASSLFQKLDTQYF. CDR3 bases: TGCGCCAGCAGCTTGTTCCAGAAGTTAGATACGCAGTATTTT.

The chain recombines TRBV11-3 with TRBJ2-4; D gene uncertain. The germline CDR1 and CDR2 sequences are SGHNT and YENEEA. The V end was cut by 5 bases, the J end by 9 bases, with 14 bases between. This CDR3 is built from 13 residues. The CDR3 protein is CASSNELGAIQYF. The CDR3 DNA follows: TGTGCCAGCAGCAACGAGTTGGGCGCCATTCAGTACTTC.